These T cell receptor beta chains were read from a single sample in a study of Ad26.COV2.S vaccination and SARS-CoV-2 variants. TCRdb's copy holds only in-frame clones and misses some; the assay was immunoSEQ multiplex PCR. The sample lists 300,000 to 400,000 clones; about 88% were seen once. The starting material was peripheral blood, obtained in a trial of Ad26.COV2.S vaccine versus placebo. The receptors were sampled from a person between 18 and 60 years old who received the Ad26.COV2.S COVID-19 vaccine or a placebo. Both conserved end residues are part of each CDR3. The order of the fields is V gene, CDR3 protein.

>TRBV4-3
CASSQESGPSYEQYF
>TRBV4-3
CASSQAGQGTNEQFF
>TRBV7-2
CARDRRNTGELFF
>TRBV3-1/TRBV3-2
CASSQVLYPGQGGEAFF
>TRBV27
CASSGVTPNTGELFF
>TRBV12-3/TRBV12-4
CASSTTDNQPQHF
>TRBV27
CASSFSPRAYNSPLHF
>TRBV28
CASSFTGQVSGANVLTF
>TRBV5-6
CASSRRGLLGYEQYF
>TRBV20-1
CSASMIGGRYNEQFF